Listed below are T cell receptor beta chains from one sample, sequenced in a study of identical twins. One entry per CDR3 protein results from TCRdb running MiXCR on the 5' RACE reads. The sample holds about 790,000 distinct CDR3 sequences, over 15% seen once. In addition, the sample was reused for a study of T cells expressing NK-cell markers.

The specimen sequenced was PBMCs. The receptors originated from a woman between 18 and 30 years old in good health. The CDR3 runs from the conserved cysteine through the conserved F or W. D genes are given only for firm matches. Where a row states a size, it is once, few, many or the class of an expanded clone; other rows omit it.

v_call	j_call	clone_size	d_call	cdr3_nt	cdr3_aa
TRBV27	TRBJ2-7	few	TRBD1	TGTGCCAGCAGAAGTCCTCATGGACAGGGGGTTAACGAGCAGTACTTC	CASRSPHGQGVNEQYF
TRBV5-5	TRBJ1-2	.	.	TGTGCCAGCACCGCGGACACCGCTAACTATGGCTACACCTTC	CASTADTANYGYTF
TRBV20-1	TRBJ2-3	.	TRBD2	TGCAGTGCTAGAAGGGCGGGAGCAGATACGCAGTATTTT	CSARRAGADTQYF
TRBV5-1	TRBJ2-5	few	TRBD2	TGCGCCAGCAGCTCACCAACCGGGACTAGCGGGAGGAGTTGGGAGACCCAGTACTTC	CASSSPTGTSGRSWETQYF
TRBV6-2/TRBV6-3	TRBJ1-2	few	.	TGTGCCAGCCGTCAATGGATGAACTATGGCTACACCTTC	CASRQWMNYGYTF
TRBV10-2	TRBJ2-3	.	.	TGCGCCAGCAACCCCCTGATCCCAGATACGCAGTATTTT	CASNPLIPDTQYF
TRBV15	TRBJ2-7	few	.	TGTGCCACCAGCAGAGAGGGGGGTGTTCGTACCTCCTACGAGCAGTACTTC	CATSREGGVRTSYEQYF
TRBV12-3/TRBV12-4	TRBJ2-1	many	TRBD2	TGTGCCAGCACCGGACTAGCGGGAGGTAATGAGCAGTTCTTC	CASTGLAGGNEQFF
TRBV20-1	TRBJ2-3	.	.	TGCAGTGCTGGTAGACAGGCAGATACGCAGTATTTT	CSAGRQADTQYF
TRBV4-1	TRBJ2-2	few	TRBD1	TGCGCCAGCAGCCAAGAATTTATTAGGACAGGGCATATCGGGGAGCTGTTTTTT	CASSQEFIRTGHIGELFF
TRBV3-1	TRBJ2-1	.	.	TGTGCCAGCAGCCGGCGGTGGGGTGAGCAGTTCTTC	CASSRRWGEQFF
TRBV5-5	TRBJ2-1	.	TRBD2	TGTGCCAGCAACCCAAGCGGGAACCCTACCAATGAGCAGTTCTTC	CASNPSGNPTNEQFF
TRBV4-2	TRBJ2-1	.	.	TGTGCCAGCAGCCGCCAGCGGGTCCGGGAAAAGTTCTTC	CASSRQRVREKFF
TRBV11-2	TRBJ2-1	.	.	TGTGCCAGCAGCTCAGGGGTTGGTGAGCAGTTCTTC	CASSSGVGEQFF
TRBV7-9	TRBJ1-4	many	TRBD1	TGTGCCAGCAGCGTCAACCGGGACAGGCGTGAAAAACTGTTTTTT	CASSVNRDRREKLFF
TRBV6-2/TRBV6-3	TRBJ2-7	.	.	TGTGCCAGCAGAGACTTGCGAGGATCGACCTCCTACGAGCAGTACTTC	CASRDLRGSTSYEQYF
TRBV5-1	TRBJ1-1	many	TRBD1	TGCGCCAGCAGCTTGGGGACAGGGGCTGAAGCTTTCTTT	CASSLGTGAEAFF
TRBV5-5	TRBJ1-1	.	.	TGTGCCAGCAGCTTGTATCTGGGCATGAACACTGAAGCTTTCTTT	CASSLYLGMNTEAFF
TRBV7-6	TRBJ2-3	few	TRBD2	TGTGCCAGCAGCTTAGGGACTAGCGTCCCGGTTTATTTT	CASSLGTSVPVYF
TRBV7-9	TRBJ2-3	.	.	TGTGCCAGCAGCTCCACCCCTCACTATACGCAGTATTTT	CASSSTPHYTQYF
TRBV6-1	TRBJ2-3	.	TRBD1	TGTGCCAGCAGTGAAGGGGACCTACAGGGGGTTGGCACAGATACGCAGTATTTT	CASSEGDLQGVGTDTQYF
TRBV3-1	TRBJ2-7	.	.	TGTGCCAGCAGCCAAGTAGGACACGAGCAGTACTTC	CASSQVGHEQYF
TRBV7-9	TRBJ2-7	.	TRBD2	TGTGCCAGCAGCCTAGTAGCGGGGAGGGGGTCCTACGAGCAGTACTTC	CASSLVAGRGSYEQYF
TRBV7-8	TRBJ2-7	few	.	TGTGCCAGCAGCTGGGACCCGGGGATCGAGCAGTACTTC	CASSWDPGIEQYF
TRBV9	TRBJ1-1	.	.	TGTGCCAGCAGCCCTGCCACTGAAGCTTTCTTT	CASSPATEAFF
TRBV6-1	TRBJ1-1	.	TRBD1	TGTGCCAGCAGAAAGGGGGCTCCGGGACAGGGGAAAGCTTTCTTT	CASRKGAPGQGKAFF
TRBV20-1	TRBJ2-3	.	TRBD2	TGCAGTGCTACCGGGACTAGCGGGGGGGCTGGTACGCAGTATTTT	CSATGTSGGAGTQYF
TRBV5-1	TRBJ2-1	.	.	TGCGCCAGCAGCTTGGGATATCGGACGGGCTCACATGAGCAGTTCTTC	CASSLGYRTGSHEQFF
TRBV5-1	TRBJ1-1	.	.	TGCGCCAGCAGCTTTGGACCGGGGGACACTGAAGCTTTCTTT	CASSFGPGDTEAFF
TRBV6-6	TRBJ2-1	few	.	TGTGCCAGCAGTATAAGACCGAATGAGCAGTTCTTC	CASSIRPNEQFF
TRBV5-1	TRBJ1-2	few	.	TGCGCCAGCAGCTACGAAGGGGTCGGTGGCTACACCTTC	CASSYEGVGGYTF
TRBV5-5	TRBJ2-1	few	TRBD2	TGTGCCAGCAGCCCATGGGGACTAGGTGTTTACAATGAGCAGTTCTTC	CASSPWGLGVYNEQFF
TRBV5-1	TRBJ1-1	few	.	TGCGCCAGCCACAGTAGCACTGAAGCTTTCTTT	CASHSSTEAFF
TRBV7-2	TRBJ2-5	few	.	TGTGCCAGCAGCTTAGAACCATCTTGGTCGGAGACCCAGTACTTC	CASSLEPSWSETQYF
TRBV5-6	TRBJ2-7	.	.	TGTGCCAGCAGCTTGGACACCTTCTTCCGGGACGGCGGCTACGAGCAGTACTTC	CASSLDTFFRDGGYEQYF
TRBV29-1	TRBJ2-7	few	.	TGCAGCGTTGTTGACCGCTCCTACGAGCAGTACTTC	CSVVDRSYEQYF
TRBV20-1	TRBJ2-5	once	.	TGCAGTGCTCGAATCCCAGGGACTCAAGAGACCCAGTACTTC	CSARIPGTQETQYF
TRBV6-5	TRBJ1-3	few	.	TGTGCCAGCAGTTACTCCGGGACAGGAAACACCATATATTTT	CASSYSGTGNTIYF
TRBV29-1	TRBJ2-1	few	.	TGCAGCGCTGGGAACCCTAACCCCGTTTGGAATGAGCAGTTCTTC	CSAGNPNPVWNEQFF
TRBV6-5	TRBJ1-2	few	.	TGTGCCATTCGGGAGGAACACTATGGCTACACCTTC	CAIREEHYGYTF
TRBV9	TRBJ2-1	.	TRBD1	TGTGCCAGCAGCGTAAACTCCGGGACAGGGGGTCACAATGAGCAGTTCTTC	CASSVNSGTGGHNEQFF
TRBV7-2	TRBJ2-3	.	.	TGTGCCAGCAGCTTGTTATGGTGGGATACGCAGTATTTT	CASSLLWWDTQYF
TRBV5-5	TRBJ2-7	few	.	TGTGCCAGCAGCTCACCAGGGGGGGACGAGCAGTACTTC	CASSSPGGDEQYF
TRBV5-1	TRBJ1-1	.	.	TGCGCCAGCAGCTTGGTGATTGGGGGGAACACTGAAGCTTTCTTT	CASSLVIGGNTEAFF
TRBV5-1	TRBJ2-7	few	TRBD2	TGCGCCAGCAGCAGAGGACTAGCCCACGAGCAGTACTTC	CASSRGLAHEQYF
TRBV12-3/TRBV12-4	TRBJ2-7	few	TRBD1	TGTGCCAGCAGTTTGAGCCAGGGGGTCCACGAGCAGTACTTC	CASSLSQGVHEQYF
TRBV20-1	TRBJ2-7	few	TRBD2	TGCAGTGCTAGAGATCCGGGGGGGGGCGATCCTTCCTACGAGCAGTACTTC	CSARDPGGGDPSYEQYF
TRBV5-1	TRBJ1-5	few	TRBD1	TGCGCCAGCAGCCCAGGGGGCTATGGTCAGCCCCAGCATTTT	CASSPGGYGQPQHF
TRBV12-3/TRBV12-4	TRBJ2-7	.	.	TGTGCCAGCAGCACCCAGATATACGAGCAGTACTTC	CASSTQIYEQYF
TRBV20-1	TRBJ1-3	.	TRBD1	TGCAGTGCTAGGAAGCGGACAGGGAGAAACACCATATATTTT	CSARKRTGRNTIYF
TRBV10-3	TRBJ2-5	.	TRBD2	TGTGCCATCAGTTTGAGGGAGGGGGAGACCCAGTACTTC	CAISLREGETQYF
TRBV14	TRBJ1-1	few	.	TGTGCCAGCAGCCAAGATTTTTGGGCAGGGGCGATGAACACTGAAGCTTTCTTT	CASSQDFWAGAMNTEAFF